The rows below give T cell receptor beta chains drawn from one sample of a study of T-cell reconstitution after alpha-beta-depleted transplantation in children. Using its own MiXCR run on the PCR reads, TCRdb lists one record per CDR3 protein. The data hold a few hundred thousand distinct CDR3 sequences, with 7.5% to 9% observed a single time. This material consisted of peripheral blood, taken 360 days after TCRalphabeta/CD19-depleted stem cell transplant. These TCRs come from a female patient under 10 years old who had a stem cell transplant for Fanconi anemia, so the T cells may come from the graft donor. Each CDR3 is given with its conserved first and last residue. D genes are given only for firm matches. The size field is filled for only some rows; it gives once, few, many or a size class.

v_gene: TRBV30
abundance: few
d_gene: -
j_gene: TRBJ1-1
CDR3nt: TGTGCCTGGGACCAGGGGTTTCGTGAAGCTTTCTTT
CDR3aa: CAWDQGFREAFF

v_gene: TRBV7-3
abundance: -
d_gene: -
j_gene: TRBJ1-1
CDR3nt: TGTGCCAGCAAGCAACAGGCGAACACTGAAGCTTTCTTT
CDR3aa: CASKQQANTEAFF

v_gene: TRBV10-2
abundance: few
d_gene: TRBD2
j_gene: TRBJ2-2
CDR3nt: TGCGCCAGCAGTCCGACTAGCGGGAGAACAGGGACCGGGGAGCTGTTTTTT
CDR3aa: CASSPTSGRTGTGELFF

v_gene: TRBV5-1
abundance: -
d_gene: TRBD2
j_gene: TRBJ2-2
CDR3nt: TGCGCCAGCAGCTTCCAGAGCGGGAGTATCGGGGAGCTGTTTTTT
CDR3aa: CASSFQSGSIGELFF

v_gene: TRBV11-2
abundance: many
d_gene: -
j_gene: TRBJ1-1
CDR3nt: TGTGCCAGCAGAACCCAGACTAACACTGAAGCTTTCTTT
CDR3aa: CASRTQTNTEAFF

v_gene: TRBV29-1
abundance: many
d_gene: -
j_gene: TRBJ2-2
CDR3nt: TGCAGCGTTAAGGCGGGAAACACCGGGGAGCTGTTTTTT
CDR3aa: CSVKAGNTGELFF

v_gene: TRBV20-1
abundance: few
d_gene: -
j_gene: TRBJ2-5
CDR3nt: TGCAGTGCTAGAGACCGCAGGGAGGCTGCAGAGACCCAGTACTTC
CDR3aa: CSARDRREAAETQYF

v_gene: TRBV6-5
abundance: -
d_gene: TRBD1
j_gene: TRBJ2-1
CDR3nt: TGTGCCAGCATCCACGTGTGGACAGGGAGTCCGTACAATGAGCAGTTCTTC
CDR3aa: CASIHVWTGSPYNEQFF

v_gene: TRBV10-3
abundance: many
d_gene: TRBD2
j_gene: TRBJ2-3
CDR3nt: TGTGCCATCAGTGTCACTAGCGGGAGTGCAGATACGCAGTATTTT
CDR3aa: CAISVTSGSADTQYF

v_gene: TRBV25-1
abundance: -
d_gene: -
j_gene: TRBJ1-6
CDR3nt: TGTGCCAGCAGTGCAAAAGGTTCACCCCTCCACTTT
CDR3aa: CASSAKGSPLHF

v_gene: TRBV6-2/TRBV6-3
abundance: many
d_gene: -
j_gene: TRBJ1-1
CDR3nt: TGTGCCGTAAGCAGGAACACTGAAGCTTTCTTT
CDR3aa: CAVSRNTEAFF

v_gene: TRBV4-1
abundance: few
d_gene: -
j_gene: TRBJ1-1
CDR3nt: TGCGCCAGCAGCCAAGGGCTGCAAATTAACACTGAAGCTTTCTTT
CDR3aa: CASSQGLQINTEAFF

v_gene: TRBV24-1
abundance: many
d_gene: -
j_gene: TRBJ1-2
CDR3nt: TGTGCCACCAGTGATTTAGCGGCTGGCTACACCTTC
CDR3aa: CATSDLAAGYTF

v_gene: TRBV20-1
abundance: -
d_gene: -
j_gene: TRBJ1-4
CDR3nt: TGCAGTCTGGACATGATTAATGAAAAACTGTTTTTT
CDR3aa: CSLDMINEKLFF

v_gene: TRBV20-1
abundance: many
d_gene: -
j_gene: TRBJ1-3
CDR3nt: TGCAGTGCTAGCACGGGACCCTCTGGAAACACCATATATTTT
CDR3aa: CSASTGPSGNTIYF

v_gene: TRBV6-2/TRBV6-3
abundance: few
d_gene: TRBD1
j_gene: TRBJ1-1
CDR3nt: TGTGCCAGCAGTCCCCGGGACAGGGGTTCGGCTTTCTTT
CDR3aa: CASSPRDRGSAFF

v_gene: TRBV27
abundance: few
d_gene: -
j_gene: TRBJ2-1
CDR3nt: TGTGCCAGCAGCACCCTGGGTAGCTCCTACAATGAGCAGTTCTTC
CDR3aa: CASSTLGSSYNEQFF

v_gene: TRBV7-3
abundance: many
d_gene: TRBD2
j_gene: TRBJ2-1
CDR3nt: TGTGCCAGCAGCTCCCTGGCGGGACTAGCGAACAATGAGCAGTTCTTC
CDR3aa: CASSSLAGLANNEQFF

v_gene: TRBV28
abundance: few
d_gene: -
j_gene: TRBJ1-1
CDR3nt: TGTGCCAGCAGTTTACCATTCCTCACTGAAGCTTTCTTT
CDR3aa: CASSLPFLTEAFF

v_gene: TRBV7-2
abundance: -
d_gene: TRBD2
j_gene: TRBJ2-1
CDR3nt: TGTGCCAGCAGCAAAACTAGCGGGGGGGCCTATGAGCAGTTCTTC
CDR3aa: CASSKTSGGAYEQFF

v_gene: TRBV4-3
abundance: many
d_gene: TRBD1
j_gene: TRBJ2-5
CDR3nt: TGCGCCAGCAGCCAAGATCACAGGGGACAAGAGACCCAGTACTTC
CDR3aa: CASSQDHRGQETQYF

v_gene: TRBV28
abundance: many
d_gene: -
j_gene: TRBJ1-2
CDR3nt: TGTGCCAGCAGTGGGTACCAAGGGGGAGGCTATGGCTACACCTTC
CDR3aa: CASSGYQGGGYGYTF

v_gene: TRBV14
abundance: few
d_gene: -
j_gene: TRBJ2-7
CDR3nt: TGTGCCAGCAGCCGTCCCTACGAGCAGTACTTC
CDR3aa: CASSRPYEQYF

v_gene: TRBV11-2
abundance: many
d_gene: -
j_gene: TRBJ2-2
CDR3nt: TGTGCCAGCAGCTTCGGAGCGATTGGATTCGGGGAGCTGTTTTTT
CDR3aa: CASSFGAIGFGELFF

v_gene: TRBV6-6
abundance: -
d_gene: -
j_gene: TRBJ1-1
CDR3nt: TGTGCCACCGCGGGTTCACTCACTGAAGCTTTCTTT
CDR3aa: CATAGSLTEAFF

v_gene: TRBV13
abundance: once
d_gene: TRBD2
j_gene: TRBJ2-7
CDR3nt: TGTGCCAGCAGCGCGAGAATAGCGGGGGGCCGCCAATCCTACGAGCAGTACTTC
CDR3aa: CASSARIAGGRQSYEQYF

v_gene: TRBV28
abundance: -
d_gene: TRBD1
j_gene: TRBJ1-2
CDR3nt: TGTGCCAGCAGTCCAACGGACAGGGGCGACTATGGCTACACCTTC
CDR3aa: CASSPTDRGDYGYTF

v_gene: TRBV7-7
abundance: many
d_gene: TRBD2
j_gene: TRBJ2-1
CDR3nt: TGTGCCAGCAGCGTCGGACTAGCGATAGGTGATGAGCAGTTCTTC
CDR3aa: CASSVGLAIGDEQFF

v_gene: TRBV12-3/TRBV12-4
abundance: many
d_gene: TRBD2
j_gene: TRBJ2-1
CDR3nt: TGTGCCAGCAGTTTAGCGGGACTAGCCAACAATGAGCAGTTCTTC
CDR3aa: CASSLAGLANNEQFF

v_gene: TRBV5-1
abundance: many
d_gene: TRBD1
j_gene: TRBJ2-1
CDR3nt: TGCGCCAGCAACTTGGTCCTACCGGGACAGGGGGTATACGAGCAGTTCTTC
CDR3aa: CASNLVLPGQGVYEQFF

v_gene: TRBV6-8
abundance: many
d_gene: TRBD2
j_gene: TRBJ2-3
CDR3nt: TGTGCCAGCAGGGGGAGCGGGAGGATAACGACAGATACGCAGTATTTT
CDR3aa: CASRGSGRITTDTQYF

v_gene: TRBV6-1
abundance: few
d_gene: -
j_gene: TRBJ1-5
CDR3nt: TGTGCCAGCAGCTCCAAAGGGAATCAGCCCCAGCATTTT
CDR3aa: CASSSKGNQPQHF

v_gene: TRBV3-1
abundance: -
d_gene: -
j_gene: TRBJ1-1
CDR3nt: TGTGCCAGCAGCCACCACCCCGGGGGCCCCCTGGAAGCTTTCTTT
CDR3aa: CASSHHPGGPLEAFF

v_gene: TRBV28
abundance: many
d_gene: -
j_gene: TRBJ2-5
CDR3nt: TGTGCCAGCAAACCAGGGGTTAACGTAGAGACCCAGTACTTC
CDR3aa: CASKPGVNVETQYF

v_gene: TRBV11-2
abundance: -
d_gene: TRBD2
j_gene: TRBJ2-5
CDR3nt: TGTGCCAGCAGCTTAGTGGGAGGGGGACTAGCTGGGGAGACCCAGTACTTC
CDR3aa: CASSLVGGGLAGETQYF

v_gene: TRBV7-6
abundance: few
d_gene: TRBD2
j_gene: TRBJ2-1
CDR3nt: TGTGCCAGCAGCTTAAGATCGACGGGGGGGCTAGGTGAGCAGTTCTTC
CDR3aa: CASSLRSTGGLGEQFF

v_gene: TRBV7-9
abundance: many
d_gene: -
j_gene: TRBJ2-7
CDR3nt: TGTGCCAGCACGTCGGGGCGAGGGGACGAGCAGTACTTC
CDR3aa: CASTSGRGDEQYF

v_gene: TRBV7-8
abundance: few
d_gene: TRBD1
j_gene: TRBJ2-7
CDR3nt: TGTGCCAGCAGCTCAGTTAGGGGGCCCACCTACGAGCAGTACTTC
CDR3aa: CASSSVRGPTYEQYF

v_gene: TRBV29-1
abundance: many
d_gene: -
j_gene: TRBJ2-5
CDR3nt: TGCAGCGCCCTCACGTACAGCCAAGAGACCCAGTACTTC
CDR3aa: CSALTYSQETQYF